This TCR beta chain was documented in a study of T cell repertoires in aging, cancer and after chemotherapy. Trimming stripped 1 base from V and 8 bases from J, with 2 bases between. The germline V gene has CDR1 LNHDA and CDR2 SQIVND (reference sequence). The CDR3 spans 11 residues. This clonotype ranks as medium-sized. The antigen remains unidentified. The study's findings and limits: Immunological memory after chemotherapy cannot be judged from the repertoire data. Age-matched healthy donors had significantly more diverse, less clonal blood TCR repertoires than untreated cancer patients. Rebound thymic output was suggested by rising median generation probability during chemotherapy in each cancer cohort.

Peripheral blood genomic DNA, not sorted cells or RNA, was the template. Rearranged V-D-J TRB sequences were amplified with a mixed TRB-A/B primer pool. TCRdb reprocessed the multiplex PCR reads with MiXCR, giving one entry per CDR3 protein. Found here are approximately 6,600 distinct CDR3 sequences, roughly 29% of them singletons; the top ten hold roughly 70%. The specimen sequenced was blood. This TCR was recovered from a human donor with a blood cancer. The donor label of this sample is uncertain. The chain joins TRBV19 to TRBJ1-4; D gene ambiguous. CDR3: CASSIGEKLFF. The CDR3 DNA follows: TGTGCCAGTAGTATAGGGGAAAAACTGTTTTTT.